This TCR beta chain was profiled in a study of cytomegalovirus exposure and HLA in healthy donors. Donors sampled were nominally healthy, though unrecorded immune exposures were likely. PCR involved 60 Vbeta and 13 Jbeta primers. Authors' methods: The count from a later analysis was 60 million to 85 million unique TCR beta chains, some 12 million of them shared. Produced via immunoSEQ multiplex PCR; TCRdb's table is partial and in-frame only. From that table come the V and J calls and clone size; the DNA was used to work out D and trimming. The sample contains some 160,000 clones, roughly four fifths of which appear only once. The sequencing input was PBMCs. This clonotype was sampled from a woman between 50 and 59 years old in good health and CMV-seronegative.

CDR3: CAISLKPTRTDYEQYF. The CDR3 DNA reads TGTGCCATCAGCCTAAAACCGACTAGGACGGATTACGAGCAGTACTTC. The chain has TRBV10-3 and TRBJ2-7; D is perhaps TRBD2 (6 bases). V lost 6 bases, J lost 4 bases, and 22 bases lay in between. The CDR3 consists of 16 residues. Germline values: CDR1 ENHRY, CDR2 SYGVKD.